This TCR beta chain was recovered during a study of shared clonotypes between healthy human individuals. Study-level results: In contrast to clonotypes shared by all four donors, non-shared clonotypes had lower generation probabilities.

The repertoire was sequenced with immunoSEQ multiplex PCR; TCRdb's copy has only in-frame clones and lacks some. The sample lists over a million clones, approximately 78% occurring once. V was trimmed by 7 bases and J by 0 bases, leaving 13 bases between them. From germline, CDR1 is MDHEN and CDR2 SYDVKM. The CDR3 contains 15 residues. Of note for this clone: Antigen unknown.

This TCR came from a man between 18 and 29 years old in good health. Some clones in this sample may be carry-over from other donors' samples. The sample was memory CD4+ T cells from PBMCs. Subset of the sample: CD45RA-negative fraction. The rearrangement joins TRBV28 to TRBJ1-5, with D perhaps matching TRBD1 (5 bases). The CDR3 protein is CASKTGSHSNQPQHF. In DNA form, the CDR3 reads TGTGCCAGCAAAACAGGATCTCATAGCAATCAGCCCCAGCATTTT.